These 22 T cell receptor beta chains originate from one sample sequenced in a study of identical twins. TCRdb called the 5' RACE reads again in MiXCR, with one record for every CDR3 protein. The sample includes about 890,000 distinct CDR3 sequences, roughly 12% of them seen just once. This sample was shared with a second study, whose subject was yellow fever vaccine responses in identical twins.

Sequencing was performed on PBMCs. The receptors come from a woman aged 18-35 years in good health.

This clonotype was seen more than once but under ten times. This chain uses TRBV6-5 with TRBJ2-2, with 16 nucleotides matching TRBD2. Trimming took 2 bases from V and 3 from J; bases not matched to a gene: 6. The CDR3 totals 19 residues. Looked up from germline, CDR1 is MNHEY and CDR2 is SVGAGI. As DNA, the CDR3 is TGTGCCAGCAGTTACCAGGGACTAGCGGGGGGGCGGGACACCGGGGAGCTGTTTTTT. This sequence encodes CASSYQGLAGGRDTGELFF.

The sample holds many counts of this clonotype. The chain employs TRBV14 and TRBJ1-1; D gene ambiguous. This CDR3 has 15 amino acids. The germline gives CDR1 SGHDN, CDR2 FVKESK. V shed 0 bases and J shed 10 bases, with 18 bases lying between them. CDR3 in DNA: TGTGCCAGCAGCCAAGATCAACCAGGTCCCTCGGGAGCTTTCTTT. As protein: CASSQDQPGPSGAFF.

This clonotype was seen repeatedly, ten times or more. The V call is TRBV4-1, the J call TRBJ2-1, with D uncertain. Germline values: CDR1 MGHRA, CDR2 YSYEKL. V dropped 1 base and J dropped 8 bases, with 18 bases sitting between them. This CDR3 spans 16 amino acids. The CDR3 protein is CASSQGNSLRVDEQFF. CDR3 DNA sequence: TGCGCCAGCAGCCAAGGTAACAGCCTTCGGGTTGATGAGCAGTTCTTC.

This chain links TRBV7-9 with TRBJ2-3; 7 bases match TRBD1. CDR1 is SEHNR, CDR2 FQNEAQ, per germline (reference sequence). The CDR3 is 17 amino acids. Trimming took 5 bases from V and 3 from J; bases not matched to a gene: 14. The CDR3 protein is CASSQGLQGKWTDTQYF. The CDR3 region has the DNA TGTGCCAGCAGCCAAGGATTACAGGGGAAGTGGACAGATACGCAGTATTTT.

This clonotype was recorded a few times. The chain joins TRBV15 to TRBJ1-1; a weak D match, TRBD1 (5 bases). Germline assignment: CDR1 LNHNV and CDR2 YYDKDF (reference sequence). CDR3 size: 15 residues. Trimming shortened V by 0 bases and J by 3 bases, and 11 bases separated the two germline ends. CDR3 DNA sequence: TGTGCCACCAGCAGAGAACCAGGGTTGTACACTGAAGCTTTCTTT. The encoded protein is CATSREPGLYTEAFF.

This chain uses TRBV12-3 or TRBV12-4 with TRBJ2-5; 8 bases fit TRBD1. The V gene end was trimmed by 5 bases and the J gene end by 5 bases; junction bases not matched to a gene: 13. The CDR3 is made up of 16 amino acids. CDR3 sequence reads: CASSPSDRGSRETQYF. Written as DNA, the CDR3 is TGTGCCAGCAGTCCCTCCGACAGGGGCAGTAGGGAGACCCAGTACTTC.

This chain uses TRBV18 with TRBJ2-1; TRBD2 agrees at 7 bases. Germline assignment: CDR1 KGHSH and CDR2 LQKENI. The junction had 12 bases not matched to a gene; V was cut back by 4 bases and J by 9 bases. The CDR3 covers 15 residues. Here the CDR3 reads CASSRERELAGEQFF. For the CDR3, the DNA is TGTGCCAGCTCACGGGAGCGGGAACTTGCCGGTGAGCAGTTCTTC.

V gene TRBV27 combines with J gene TRBJ2-5; D is undetermined. CDR1 MNHEY and CDR2 SMNVEV come from the germline V gene (reference sequence). The CDR3 consists of 15 residues. V lost 5 bases and J lost 5, with 18 bases in between. CDR3 amino acids: CASSPRERGTETQYF. Written as DNA, the CDR3 is TGTGCCAGCAGTCCAAGGGAAAGAGGTACGGAGACCCAGTACTTC.

This clonotype has just a few counts. This chain connects TRBV7-2 to TRBJ2-7; TRBD2 matches 7 bases. The CDR3 is made up of 14 amino acids. Germline V gene sequence: CDR1 SGHTA, CDR2 FQGNSA. Unmatched junction bases numbered 8, after V lost 5 bases and J lost 4 bases. CDR3 coding DNA: TGTGCCAGCAGCCAATCGCGCGGGGGTTACGAGCAGTACTTC. Translation gives CASSQSRGGYEQYF.

J is TRBJ1-2 and V is TRBV9; D might be TRBD1 (5 bases). This CDR3 comprises 13 residues. Germline V gene lookup returns CDR1 SGDLS and CDR2 YYNGEE. V shed 3 bases and J shed 4 bases, with 10 bases lying between them. The DNA for the CDR3 is TGTGCCAGCAGCGGAGGGGACTTCTATGGCTACACCTTC. It is translated as CASSGGDFYGYTF. The full variable domain, rest sourced from reference TRBV9 and TRBJ1-2, is DSGVTQTPKHLITATGQRVTLRCSPRSGDLSVYWYQQSLDQGLQFLIQYYNGEERAKGNILERFSAQQFPDLHSELNLSSLELGDSALYFCASSGGDFYGYTFGSGTRLTVV.

This clonotype came up many times. The V call is TRBV29-1, the J call TRBJ2-7, with 11 bases matching TRBD2. The germline V gene encodes CDR1 SQVTM and CDR2 ANQGSEA. J gave up 3 bases and V 7 bases, and 14 bases lay outside the gene matches. CDR3 size: 16 residues. CDR3 nucleotides: TGCAGCGCCCTAGTACTCACTAGCGGGAGCCTCTACGAGCAGTACTTC. Its translation is CSALVLTSGSLYEQYF.

This clonotype was seen a few times. V is TRBV5-5 and J is TRBJ2-1, with D possibly TRBD2 on 6 matching bases. This CDR3 is built from 16 residues. The V end was cut by 1 base, the J end by 0 bases, with 11 bases between. Per the germline V gene, CDR1 is SGHKS and CDR2 is YYEKEE (reference sequence). The CDR3 DNA sequence: TGTGCCAGCAGCTTGTGGGAGGTTAGCTCCTACAATGAGCAGTTCTTC. Translation: CASSLWEVSSYNEQFF. The full variable domain, its missing parts supplied by reference TRBV5-5 and TRBJ2-1, is DAGVTQSPTHLIKTRGQQVTLRCSPISGHKSVSWYQQVLGQGPQFIFQYYEKEERGRGNFPDRFSARQFPNYSSELNVNALLLGDSALYLCASSLWEVSSYNEQFFGPGTRLTVL.

The chain combines TRBV20-1 with TRBJ2-2, with 7 nucleotides matching TRBD2. J gave up 5 bases and V 5 bases, and 20 bases lay outside the gene matches. From germline, CDR1 is DFQATT and CDR2 SNEGSKA (reference sequence). The CDR3 runs to 18 residues. The CDR3 sequence: CSAPYVPRAGVDTGELFF. The CDR3 coding sequence is TGCAGTGCTCCTTACGTCCCGAGGGCGGGAGTTGATACCGGGGAGCTGTTTTTT.

This clonotype was detected a few times. This chain connects TRBV10-3 to TRBJ2-3; D remains ambiguous. Germline V lookup: CDR1 ENHRY, CDR2 SYGVKD. This CDR3 has 13 amino acids. The V and J ends lost 7 bases and 2 bases respectively, with 10 bases between them. DNA for the CDR3: TGTGCCATCAACCCAACTAACACAGATACGCAGTATTTT. Protein product: CAINPTNTDTQYF.

The chain carries TRBV20-1 and TRBJ1-2; a weak D match, TRBD1 (5 bases). CDR3 size: 12 residues. V was clipped by 6 bases and J by 8 bases, with 16 bases between them. Germline assignment: CDR1 DFQATT and CDR2 SNEGSKA (reference sequence). The CDR3 reads CSAFEGSVGYTF. In DNA form, the CDR3 reads TGCAGTGCCTTTGAGGGGAGCGTGGGCTACACCTTC.

This clonotype occurred many times. The gene calls are TRBV12-3 or TRBV12-4 and TRBJ1-6; D possibly corresponds to TRBD1 (5 bases). V lost 4 bases and J lost 14, with 12 bases in between. The CDR3 has 12 residues. CDR3 sequence (DNA): TGTGCCAGCAGTTCCGACAGAGGGGCCCTCCACTTT. This encodes CASSSDRGALHF.

J is TRBJ2-5 and V is TRBV10-3, with D possibly TRBD1 on 5 matching bases. V was pared by 4 bases and J by 3 bases, with 9 bases between. CDR1 and CDR2 from the germline V gene are ENHRY and SYGVKD. CDR3 size: 13 residues. The CDR3 DNA follows: TGTGCCATCAGTGGGACAAATGAAGAGACCCAGTACTTC. Translating gives CAISGTNEETQYF.

The chain combines TRBV5-1 with TRBJ2-2; D is possibly TRBD2 (7 bases). CDR3 length: 16 amino acids. Trimming removed 4 bases from V and 0 bases from J, with 13 bases in between. The germline gives CDR1 SGHRS, CDR2 YFSETQ. CDR3 protein: CASSRGAGTNTGELFF. The CDR3 DNA reads TGCGCCAGCAGCCGGGGGGCAGGGACGAACACCGGGGAGCTGTTTTTT.

Ten or more counts support this clonotype. The CDR3, as DNA: TGTGCCACCAGTGATCCAAGTATTGGGCAGCCCCAGCATTTT. It specifies CATSDPSIGQPQHF. The gene calls are TRBV24-1 and TRBJ1-5; D is ambiguous. In germline, CDR1 is KGHDR, CDR2 SFDVKD. This CDR3 spans 14 amino acids. The V gene lost 3 bases and the J gene lost 7 bases, with 12 bases spanning the gap.

The chain carries TRBV5-5 and TRBJ2-3, with a tentative D call TRBD2 (6 bases). Germline V gives CDR1 SGHKS, CDR2 YYEKEE (reference sequence). The V end lost 0 bases, the J end lost 6 bases, and 23 bases lay between the germline ends. There are 18 residues in the CDR3. CDR3 residues: CASSLGLGGTLSRDTQYF. The CDR3 nucleotides read TGTGCCAGCAGCTTGGGGTTAGGCGGGACTTTGAGTAGGGATACGCAGTATTTT.

The chain employs TRBV4-2 and TRBJ2-7, with a possible D match to TRBD1 (6 bases). This CDR3 spans 16 amino acids. With 0 bases removed from V and 0 bases from J, the gap between germline ends came to 12 bases. CDR1 is LGHNA, CDR2 YNFKEQ, per germline. The chain's CDR3 is CASSQEAGASSYEQYF. CDR3 bases: TGTGCCAGCAGCCAAGAAGCAGGGGCCTCCTCCTACGAGCAGTACTTC.

This clonotype came up a few times. The CDR3 spells CASKGRFTDTQYF. CDR3 nucleotides: TGTGCCAGCAAAGGGAGGTTCACAGATACGCAGTATTTT. The genes are TRBV2 and TRBJ2-3; perhaps TRBD2 as D (6 bases). Germline lookup yields CDR1 SNHLY and CDR2 FYNNEI. The CDR3 has 13 residues. V was trimmed by 7 bases and J by 2 bases, leaving 10 bases between them. Drawing the rest from reference TRBV2 and TRBJ2-3, the complete variable domain is EPEVTQTPSHQVTQMGQEVILRCVPISNHLYFYWYRQILGQKVEFLVSFYNNEISEKSEIFDDQFSVERPDGSNFTLKIRSTKLEDSAMYFCASKGRFTDTQYFGPGTRLTVL.